This passage covers 5 T cell receptor beta chains from one sample sequenced in a study of blood T cell repertoires in COVID-19. Sequencing was performed with immunoSEQ multiplex PCR; in TCRdb, only in-frame clones are kept and a portion is missing. The profile shows 200,000 to 300,000 clones, roughly 80% of them singletons. The sequencing input was peripheral blood. These receptors all stem from a woman aged 60-70 years with active or convalescent COVID-19.

This CDR3 reads CASSPGQGIGTIYF. Written as DNA, the CDR3 is TGTGCCAGCTCACCCGGACAGGGTATCGGCACCATATATTTT. The chain joins TRBV18 to TRBJ1-3, with 8 bases matching TRBD1. The trim removed 3 bases at V and 9 bases at J, leaving 7 bases unmatched. The CDR3 runs to 14 residues. Germline V CDR1 and CDR2: KGHSH, LQKENI.

This clone appeared a single time. The CDR3 nucleotides read TGTGCCAGCAGCGACCCGAAGGAGGACAGGGGGGGGTATAGCAATCAGCCCCAGCATTTT. Encoded protein: CASSDPKEDRGGYSNQPQHF. V usage is TRBV13 and J usage is TRBJ1-5; 10 bases line up with TRBD1. The germline V gene encodes CDR1 PRHDT and CDR2 FYEKMQ (reference sequence). V shed 5 bases, J shed 0 bases, and the junction held 16 bases outside the gene matches. This CDR3 is built from 20 residues.

The rearrangement links TRBV12-3 or TRBV12-4 to TRBJ2-2; a possible D gene is TRBD1 (6 bases). Trimming pared 5 bases from V and 6 bases from J, leaving 7 bases between. The CDR3 is made up of 12 amino acids. The CDR3 DNA follows: TGTGCCAGCAGTCGGACAGCCGGGGAGCTGTTTTTT. Translated, it gives CASSRTAGELFF.

This rearrangement joins TRBV6-5 to TRBJ1-6; TRBD1 aligns across 8 bases. This CDR3 comprises 14 residues. Germline V gene sequence: CDR1 MNHEY, CDR2 SVGAGI. With 0 bases clipped from V and 12 bases from J, the junction kept 4 bases outside the gene matches. CDR3 in DNA: TGTGCCAGCAGTTACTCTGGACAGGGCGAACCCCTCCACTTT. Translated, it gives CASSYSGQGEPLHF.

The rearrangement joins TRBV7-2 to TRBJ2-1, with TRBD2 matching 8 bases. The V gene's germline CDR1 is SGHTA and CDR2 FQGNSA. The CDR3 length is 14 residues. The J segment lost 9 bases and the V segment lost 4 bases, leaving 8 bases of the junction unmatched. The CDR3 bases are TGTGCCAGCAGCTCTAGCGGGCGCCCAGGTGAGCAGTTCTTC. Translation: CASSSSGRPGEQFF.